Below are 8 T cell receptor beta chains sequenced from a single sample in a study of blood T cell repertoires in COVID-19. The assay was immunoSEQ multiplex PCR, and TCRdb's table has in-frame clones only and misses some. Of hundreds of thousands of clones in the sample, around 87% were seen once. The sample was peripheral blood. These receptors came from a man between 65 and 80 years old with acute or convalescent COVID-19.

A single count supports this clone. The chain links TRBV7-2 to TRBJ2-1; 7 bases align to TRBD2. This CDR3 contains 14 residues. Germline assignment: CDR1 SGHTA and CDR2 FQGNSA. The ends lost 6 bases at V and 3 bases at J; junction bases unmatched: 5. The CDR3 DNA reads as TGTGCCAGCAGGGGGGGGTCAGGCTACAATGAGCAGTTCTTC. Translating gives CASRGGSGYNEQFF.

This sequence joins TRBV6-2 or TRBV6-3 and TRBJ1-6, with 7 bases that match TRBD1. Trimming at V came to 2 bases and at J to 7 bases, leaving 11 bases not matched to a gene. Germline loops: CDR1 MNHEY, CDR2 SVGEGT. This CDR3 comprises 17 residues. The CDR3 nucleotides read TGTGCCAGCAGTTACCTGAGGGGGCGCGGAAGCAATTCACCCCTCCACTTT. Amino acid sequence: CASSYLRGRGSNSPLHF.

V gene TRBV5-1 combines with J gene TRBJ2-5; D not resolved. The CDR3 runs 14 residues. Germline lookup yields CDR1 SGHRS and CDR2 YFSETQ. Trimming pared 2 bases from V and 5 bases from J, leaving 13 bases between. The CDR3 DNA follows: TGCGCCAGCAGCTTTGTGGGCTCCCGGGAGACCCAGTACTTC. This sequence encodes CASSFVGSRETQYF.

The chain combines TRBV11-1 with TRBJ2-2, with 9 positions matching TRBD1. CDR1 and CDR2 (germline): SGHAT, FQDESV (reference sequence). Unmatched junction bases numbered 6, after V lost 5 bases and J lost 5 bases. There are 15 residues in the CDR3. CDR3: CASSPQTGGTGELFF. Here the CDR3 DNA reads TGTGCCAGCAGCCCGCAGACAGGGGGAACCGGGGAGCTGTTTTTT.

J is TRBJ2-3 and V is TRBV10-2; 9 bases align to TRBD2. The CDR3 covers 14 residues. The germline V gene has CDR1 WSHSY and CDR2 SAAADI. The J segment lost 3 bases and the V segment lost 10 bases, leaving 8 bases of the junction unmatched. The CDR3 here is CAIRLTSGTDTQYF. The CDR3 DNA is TGCGCCATAAGATTGACTAGCGGAACAGATACGCAGTATTTT.

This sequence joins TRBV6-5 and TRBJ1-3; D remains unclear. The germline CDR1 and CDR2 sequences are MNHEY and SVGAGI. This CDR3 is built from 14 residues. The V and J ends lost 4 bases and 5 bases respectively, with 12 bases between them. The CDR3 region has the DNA TGTGCCAGCAGTTCCCCCTCCGGTCGAAACACCATATATTTT. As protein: CASSSPSGRNTIYF.

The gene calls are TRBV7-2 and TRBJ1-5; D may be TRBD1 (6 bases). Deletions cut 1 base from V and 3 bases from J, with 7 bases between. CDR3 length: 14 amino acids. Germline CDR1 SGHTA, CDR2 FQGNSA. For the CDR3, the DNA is TGTGCCAGCAGCTTAGGACAGGTCAATCAGCCCCAGCATTTT. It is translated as CASSLGQVNQPQHF.

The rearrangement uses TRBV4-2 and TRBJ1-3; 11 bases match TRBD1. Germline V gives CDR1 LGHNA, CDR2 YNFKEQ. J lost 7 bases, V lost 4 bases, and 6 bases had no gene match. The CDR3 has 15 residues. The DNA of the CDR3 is TGTGCCAGCAGCCGATCGGACAGGGGGCCGAACACCATATATTTT. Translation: CASSRSDRGPNTIYF.